This T cell receptor (beta chain) was sequenced in a study of blood T cells in healthy people across ages. Regarding the study as a whole: Estimates drawn from one million T cells were deemed to understate diversity.

CDR1 and CDR2 from the germline V gene are MNHEY and SMNVEV (reference sequence). The CDR3 is 14 amino acids. Trimming took 3 bases from V and 4 from J, leaving 12 bases between them. The authors ran a second PCR of roughly 6 to 12 cycles using a sample-barcoded 5' primer and a J-beta primer mix. TCRdb processed the 5' RACE reads anew with MiXCR; each CDR3 protein has one entry. This sample yields some 1,500,000 distinct CDR3 sequences, of which around 40% are seen a single time; less than 5% belongs to the top ten. Each donor supplied approximately 10 milliliters of peripheral blood. Concerning this clonotype: Its matching antigen is unknown.

This chain links TRBV27 with TRBJ1-2; tentative D call: TRBD1 (5 bases). The sequence was collected from a young woman in good health. Specimen: blood. CDR3 sequence: CASSFTGAIYGYTF. CDR3 in DNA: TGTGCCAGCAGTTTCACCGGGGCTATCTATGGCTACACCTTC.